This T cell receptor beta chain was documented in a study of shared clonotypes between healthy human individuals. Germline CDR1 MGHRA, CDR2 YSYEKL. This CDR3 region has 14 residues. V was cut by 4 bases and J by 3 bases, with 10 bases left in between. This clone turned up a few times. Here immunoSEQ multiplex PCR was the method, and the copy in TCRdb shows in-frame clones only, minus some. In the table there are about 710,000 clones, roughly 72% of which are singletons. The sample was memory CD4+ T cells sorted from blood. Subset described: CD45RA-negative fraction. The sequence was obtained from a woman younger than 45 in good health. The chain joins TRBV4-1 to TRBJ1-5; TRBD1 might be the D (5 bases). CDR3 region: CASSRRDSNQPQHF. The CDR3 nucleotides read TGCGCCAGCAGCCGCCGGGACTCCAATCAGCCCCAGCATTTT.